The 25 T cell receptor beta chains given below trace back to one sample, sequenced in a study of cytotoxic CD8 clonotypes in ibrutinib-treated CLL. Profiling relied on immunoSEQ multiplex PCR, and the TCRdb table lists in-frame clones only, not all of them. The table shows approximately 330,000 clones, with about 80% occurring only once. Specimen: PBMCs, collected before ibrutinib treatment. Receptor source: a human donor with chronic lymphocytic leukemia.

The V gene is TRBV14, the J gene TRBJ2-3; 7 positions match TRBD1. Trimming removed 2 bases from V and 2 bases from J; junction bases left unmatched: 4. The CDR3 is made up of 15 amino acids. From germline, CDR1 is SGHDN and CDR2 FVKESK. For the CDR3, the DNA is TGTGCCAGCAGCCAATACGGACAGGACACAGATACGCAGTATTTT. It is translated as CASSQYGQDTDTQYF.

With regard to this clone: One base away lies a much larger clone, so this may be a sequencing read error. Other nucleotide sequences in the sample specify the same CDR3. The rearrangement joins TRBV20-1 to TRBJ2-1; D is unresolved. The CDR3 loop spans 10 amino acids. The V gene lost 6 bases and the J gene lost 3 bases, with 3 bases spanning the gap. Looked up from germline, CDR1 is DFQATT and CDR2 is SNEGSKA (reference sequence). In nucleotides, the CDR3 is TGCAGTGCCCTCTACAATGAGCAGTTCTTC. It specifies CSALYNEQFF.

The chain links TRBV7-6 to TRBJ1-4; D remains unclear. The length of the CDR3 is 16 residues. V was clipped by 4 bases and J by 5 bases, with 17 bases between them. CDR1 and CDR2 from the germline V gene are SGHVS and FNYEAQ. The CDR3 DNA sequence: TGTGCCAGCAGCTCCCCCGGTGGTTCTCGAAATGAAAAACTGTTTTTT. It encodes CASSSPGGSRNEKLFF.

This sequence joins TRBV18 and TRBJ2-2, with 7 positions matching TRBD1. Trimming cost V 5 bases and J 9 bases; bases outside gene matches: 6. Germline V gives CDR1 KGHSH, CDR2 LQKENI. The CDR3 length is 13 residues. The DNA of the CDR3 is TGTGCCAGCTCAACAGGGGTTGACCGGGAGCTGTTTTTT. This sequence encodes CASSTGVDRELFF.

The chain uses TRBV27 and TRBJ1-2, with 10 bases that match TRBD1. V lost 7 bases to trimming and J lost 3 bases; unmatched junction nucleotides: 5. Germline CDR1 MNHEY, CDR2 SMNVEV (reference sequence). The CDR3 runs to 14 residues. CDR3 coding DNA: TGTGCCAGCACCCGAGGACAGGGGGACTATGGCTACACCTTC. This codes for CASTRGQGDYGYTF.

V usage is TRBV7-9 and J usage is TRBJ1-2; D is unresolved. There are 15 residues in the CDR3. Germline V lookup: CDR1 SEHNR, CDR2 FQNEAQ (reference sequence). The V end lost 2 bases, the J end lost 2 bases, and 12 bases lay between the germline ends. The CDR3 spells CASSLLRGRNYGYTF. In DNA form, the CDR3 reads TGTGCCAGCAGCTTACTCCGGGGAAGGAACTATGGCTACACCTTC.

The chain couples TRBV9 to TRBJ2-3, with TRBD2 identical over 8 bases. Germline CDR1 and CDR2: SGDLS and YYNGEE. The CDR3 is 17 residues long. The V segment lost 3 bases and the J segment 2 bases; nucleotides outside the gene matches: 11. The CDR3 nucleotides read TGTGCCAGCAGCGCGGGTACGGGAGGGCCCCTCACAGATACGCAGTATTTT. Its translation: CASSAGTGGPLTDTQYF.

The chain carries TRBV5-4 and TRBJ2-5, with a tentative D call TRBD1 (6 bases). V dropped 4 bases and J dropped 0 bases, with 10 bases sitting between them. The CDR3 has 14 residues. Germline V gene data show CDR1 as SGHNT and CDR2 as YYREEE (reference sequence). CDR3 in DNA: TGTGCCAGCAGCCGACAGGTCTACCAAGAGACCCAGTACTTC. Amino acids: CASSRQVYQETQYF.

The V and J genes are TRBV6-5 and TRBJ2-3; D is unclear. The germline V gene has CDR1 MNHEY and CDR2 SVGAGI. The CDR3 has 14 amino acids. The V gene lost 5 bases and the J gene lost 0 bases, with 9 bases spanning the gap. As DNA, the CDR3 is TGTGCCAGCAGTGATGGTCTCAGCACAGATACGCAGTATTTT. It specifies CASSDGLSTDTQYF.

The chain employs TRBV7-8 and TRBJ2-2; 12 bases map to TRBD2. The ends lost 5 bases at V and 8 bases at J; junction bases unmatched: 9. The CDR3 is 16 amino acids. Germline CDR1 SGHVS, CDR2 FQNEAQ. Here the CDR3 DNA reads TGTGCCAGCAGCGCCCTAGCGGGAGGGCCGCTGGGGGAGCTGTTTTTT. Its protein product is CASSALAGGPLGELFF.

The rearrangement links TRBV6-5 to TRBJ2-7; 10 bases are a match to TRBD1. CDR1 is MNHEY and CDR2 is SVGAGI in the germline V gene. The CDR3 has 14 residues. J was trimmed by 6 bases and V by 5 bases; bases with no gene match: 7. CDR3 in amino acids: CASSTDRGVREQYF. DNA for the CDR3: TGTGCCAGCAGTACGGACAGGGGGGTGCGCGAGCAGTACTTC.

The gene calls are TRBV5-6 and TRBJ2-5, with D uncertain. The CDR3 has 13 amino acids. CDR1 and CDR2 from the germline V gene are SGHDT and YYEEEE. Trimming left V 4 bases short and J 5 bases short, with 12 bases between. CDR3 loop: CASSIWIGETQYF. The CDR3 region has the DNA TGTGCCAGCAGCATTTGGATTGGGGAGACCCAGTACTTC.

The chain links TRBV23-1 to TRBJ1-5; D remains ambiguous. TRBV23-1 is assigned to the ORF class and has an uncertain function. The CDR3 length is 18 residues. Trimming removed 3 bases at V and 1 base at J, with 19 bases between. The DNA for the CDR3 is TGCGCCAGCAGTCAGCCCCCCAGGTTTGGAGGGAGCAATCAGCCCCAGCATTTT. Translating it yields CASSQPPRFGGSNQPQHF.

The V and J genes are TRBV27 and TRBJ2-7; D remains unclear. V shed 4 bases and J shed 6 bases, with 16 bases lying between them. The CDR3 loop spans 14 amino acids. CDR1 and CDR2 (germline): MNHEY, SMNVEV (reference sequence). The CDR3 loop reads CASSYTAFYSEQYF. As DNA, the CDR3 is TGTGCCAGCAGTTATACAGCTTTTTACTCCGAGCAGTACTTC.

V gene TRBV5-1 combines with J gene TRBJ2-1, with 13 positions matching TRBD2. Germline V gene data show CDR1 as SGHRS and CDR2 as YFSETQ. CDR3 length: 14 amino acids. J gave up 12 bases and V 4 bases, and 7 bases lay outside the gene matches. CDR3 in DNA: TGCGCCAGCAGCCGACCGGGACTAGCGGGACTGCAGTTCTTC. Translating it yields CASSRPGLAGLQFF.

The chain carries TRBV14 and TRBJ2-1; D unclear. Germline assignment: CDR1 SGHDN and CDR2 FVKESK. V was pared by 1 base and J by 7 bases, with 8 bases between. The length of the CDR3 is 13 residues. In nucleotides, the CDR3 is TGTGCCAGCAGCCAAGTTCGGCGGAATGAGCAGTTCTTC. This translates into CASSQVRRNEQFF.

J is TRBJ2-5 and V is TRBV11-1; 12 nucleotides agree with TRBD2. Germline V gene sequence: CDR1 SGHAT, CDR2 FQDESV (reference sequence). V lost 4 bases, J lost 2 bases, and 8 bases stayed unmatched. The CDR3 extends over 17 amino acids. The CDR3 region is CASSSKLAGGPQETQYF. Here the CDR3 DNA reads TGTGCCAGCAGCTCCAAACTAGCGGGAGGACCTCAAGAGACCCAGTACTTC.

The chain employs TRBV10-3 and TRBJ2-1, with 7 bases matching TRBD1. This CDR3 contains 14 residues. V lost 11 bases and J lost 2; bases outside the gene matches: 9. Germline CDR1 is ENHRY and CDR2 is SYGVKD. The DNA of the CDR3 is TGTGCCGCAAGCGACAGGGCGACCTACAATGAGCAGTTCTTC. It is translated as CAASDRATYNEQFF.

The CDR3 DNA is TGTGCCAGCAGCTTATCGGCAGCAACTAATGAAAAACTGTTTTTT. Translation: CASSLSAATNEKLFF. The J gene is TRBJ1-4, the V gene TRBV7-3; D uncertain. Trimming cost V 2 bases and J 0 bases, with 7 bases left between them. The length of the CDR3 is 15 residues. Germline assignment: CDR1 SGHTA and CDR2 FQGTGA.

This sequence joins TRBV9 and TRBJ2-1, with D possibly being TRBD2 (5 bases). V gave up 1 base and J gave up 3 bases, with 14 bases separating them. This CDR3 is built from 16 residues. Germline CDR1 and CDR2: SGDLS and YYNGEE. DNA for the CDR3: TGTGCCAGCAGCGTAAAACTAGGCATATACTACAATGAGCAGTTCTTC. It is translated as CASSVKLGIYYNEQFF. The variable domain in full, with the rest retrieved from reference TRBV9 and TRBJ2-1, is DSGVTQTPKHLITATGQRVTLRCSPRSGDLSVYWYQQSLDQGLQFLIQYYNGEERAKGNILERFSAQQFPDLHSELNLSSLELGDSALYFCASSVKLGIYYNEQFFGPGTRLTVL.

The genes are TRBV4-3 and TRBJ2-7; 10 nucleotides match TRBD2. Losses at the gene ends were 1 base for V and 5 bases for J; bases not matched to a gene: 5. The CDR3 covers 15 residues. Germline lookup yields CDR1 LGHNA and CDR2 YSLEER. The DNA of the CDR3 is TGCGCCAGCAGCCAAGTCCTAGCGGGAGCCCACGAGCAGTACTTC. This encodes CASSQVLAGAHEQYF.

This clone was counted only a few times. The chain combines TRBV4-3 with TRBJ2-6, with D hard to call. This CDR3 contains 16 residues. V was pared by 0 bases and J by 1 base, with 7 bases between. Germline V gene lookup returns CDR1 LGHNA and CDR2 YSLEER. CDR3 DNA sequence: TGCGCCAGCAGCCAAGATAGGAGTTCTGGGGCCAACGTCCTGACTTTC. The encoded protein is CASSQDRSSGANVLTF.

This chain links TRBV2 with TRBJ1-5, with 10 bases matching TRBD1. The CDR3 is 17 amino acids. Germline lookup yields CDR1 SNHLY and CDR2 FYNNEI. The V segment lost 5 bases and the J segment 1 base; nucleotides outside the gene matches: 8. The CDR3 protein is CASSSGTGAWSNQPQHF. The CDR3 nucleotides read TGTGCCAGCAGTTCCGGGACAGGGGCTTGGAGCAATCAGCCCCAGCATTTT.

The CDR3 protein is CASTTGGYEQYF. In DNA, the CDR3 is TGTGCCAGCACCACGGGGGGGTACGAGCAGTACTTC. The V gene is TRBV28, the J gene TRBJ2-7, with TRBD2 identical over 8 bases. The CDR3 length is 12 residues. Germline V CDR1 and CDR2: MDHEN, SYDVKM. Germline trimming cut 7 bases from V and 4 bases from J; bases unmatched to any gene: 3.

The J gene is TRBJ2-3, the V gene TRBV18, with 8 bases matching TRBD1. With V trimmed by 5 bases and J by 5 bases, 9 bases remained unmatched. Germline V lookup: CDR1 KGHSH, CDR2 LQKENI. The CDR3 contains 15 residues. CDR3 DNA: TGTGCCAGCTCAGAGTGGACAGGGCGTGGAGATACGCAGTATTTT. Translation: CASSEWTGRGDTQYF.